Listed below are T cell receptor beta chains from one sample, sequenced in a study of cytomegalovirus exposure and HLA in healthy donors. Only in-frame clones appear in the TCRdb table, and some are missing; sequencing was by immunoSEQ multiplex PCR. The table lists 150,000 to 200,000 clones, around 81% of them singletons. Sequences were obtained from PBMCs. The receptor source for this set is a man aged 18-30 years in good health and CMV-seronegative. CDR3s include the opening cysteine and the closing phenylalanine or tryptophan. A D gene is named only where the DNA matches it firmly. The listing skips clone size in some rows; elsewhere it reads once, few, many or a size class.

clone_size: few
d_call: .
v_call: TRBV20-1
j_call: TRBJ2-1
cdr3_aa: CSASISGEQFF
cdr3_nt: TGCAGTGCTAGTATCAGCGGTGAGCAGTTCTTC

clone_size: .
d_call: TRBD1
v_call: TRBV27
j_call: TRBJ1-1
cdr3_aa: CASSPTLTGAATEAFF
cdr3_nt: TGTGCCAGCAGTCCCACCTTGACAGGGGCGGCCACTGAAGCTTTCTTT

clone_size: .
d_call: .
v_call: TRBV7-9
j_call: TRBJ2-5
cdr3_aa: CASSLRRKQETQYF
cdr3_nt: TGTGCCAGCAGCTTAAGGAGGAAACAAGAGACCCAGTACTTC

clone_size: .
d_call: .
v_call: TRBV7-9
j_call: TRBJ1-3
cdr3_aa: CSSSQFYRRVDSGNTIYF
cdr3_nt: TGTTCCAGCAGCCAATTTTACAGAAGAGTGGACTCTGGAAACACCATATATTTT

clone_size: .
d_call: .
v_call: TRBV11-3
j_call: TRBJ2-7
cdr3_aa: CASSLGPRGEQYF
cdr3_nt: TGTGCCAGCAGCTTAGGGCCGAGGGGGGAGCAGTACTTC

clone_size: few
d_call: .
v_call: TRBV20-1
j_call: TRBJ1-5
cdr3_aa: CSASEGQPQHF
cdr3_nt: TGCAGTGCTAGCGAGGGTCAGCCCCAGCATTTT

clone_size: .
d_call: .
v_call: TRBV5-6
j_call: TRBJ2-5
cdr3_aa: CASSSWIGGTQYF
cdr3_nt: TGTGCCAGCAGCTCCTGGATCGGGGGAACCCAGTACTTC

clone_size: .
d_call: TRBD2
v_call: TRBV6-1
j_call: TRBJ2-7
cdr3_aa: CAILSGVPYEQYF
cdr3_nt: TGTGCCATCCTCAGCGGGGTTCCATACGAGCAGTACTTC

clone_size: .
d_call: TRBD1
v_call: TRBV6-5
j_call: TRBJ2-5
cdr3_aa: CASSRGDRVQETQYF
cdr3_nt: TGTGCCAGCAGCAGAGGGGACAGGGTACAAGAGACCCAGTACTTC

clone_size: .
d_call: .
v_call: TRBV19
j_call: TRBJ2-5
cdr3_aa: CASRGRDGQETQYF
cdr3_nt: TGTGCCAGTAGGGGCAGGGATGGCCAGGAGACCCAGTACTTC

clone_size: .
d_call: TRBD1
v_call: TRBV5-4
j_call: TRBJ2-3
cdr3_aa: CASSFGIGQGTDTQYF
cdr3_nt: TGTGCCAGCAGCTTCGGGATTGGACAGGGAACAGATACGCAGTATTTT

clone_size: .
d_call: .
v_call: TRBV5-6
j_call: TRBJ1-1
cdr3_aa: CASSLSGENTEAFF
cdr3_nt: TGTGCCAGCAGCTTGAGTGGAGAGAACACTGAAGCTTTCTTT

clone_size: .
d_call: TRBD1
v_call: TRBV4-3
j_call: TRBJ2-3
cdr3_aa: CASSQDRDRRSTDTQYF
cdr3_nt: TGCGCCAGCAGCCAAGATAGGGACAGGCGTAGCACAGATACGCAGTATTTT

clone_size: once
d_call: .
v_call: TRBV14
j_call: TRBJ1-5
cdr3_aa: CASSQGLSEPQHF
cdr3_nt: TGTGCCAGCAGCCAAGGTCTTAGCGAGCCCCAGCATTTT

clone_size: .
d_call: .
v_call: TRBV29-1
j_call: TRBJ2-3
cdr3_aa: CSVQLTTDTQYF
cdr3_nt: TGCAGCGTTCAGTTAACAACAGATACGCAGTATTTT

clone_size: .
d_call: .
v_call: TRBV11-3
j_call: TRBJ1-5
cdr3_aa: CASSLGQGRAINQPQHF
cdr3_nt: TGTGCCAGCAGCTTGGGTCAGGGGAGGGCCATCAATCAGCCCCAGCATTTT

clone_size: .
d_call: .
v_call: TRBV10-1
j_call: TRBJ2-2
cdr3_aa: CASTRTRNTGELFF
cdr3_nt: TGCGCCAGTACTCGGACAAGGAACACCGGGGAGCTGTTTTTT

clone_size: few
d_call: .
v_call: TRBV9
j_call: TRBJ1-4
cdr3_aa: CASSEQATNEKLFF
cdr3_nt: TGTGCCAGCAGCGAACAAGCAACTAATGAAAAACTGTTTTTT

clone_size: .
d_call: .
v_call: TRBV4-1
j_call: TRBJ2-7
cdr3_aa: CASSQDTAYEQYF
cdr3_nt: TGCGCCAGCAGCCAAGATACAGCCTACGAGCAGTACTTC

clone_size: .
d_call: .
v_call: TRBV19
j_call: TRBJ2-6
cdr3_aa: CASSPRVGPRPGANVLTF
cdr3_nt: TGTGCCAGTAGTCCTCGGGTCGGCCCACGCCCTGGGGCCAACGTCCTGACTTTC

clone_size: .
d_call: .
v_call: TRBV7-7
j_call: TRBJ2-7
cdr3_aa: CASSLEGVRDTYEQYF
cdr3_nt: TGTGCTAGCAGCTTAGAAGGGGTTAGGGACACCTACGAGCAGTACTTC

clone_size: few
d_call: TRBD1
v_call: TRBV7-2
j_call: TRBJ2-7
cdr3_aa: CASSFGSGTEIHEQYF
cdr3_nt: TGTGCCAGCAGCTTCGGGTCAGGGACAGAAATACACGAGCAGTACTTC

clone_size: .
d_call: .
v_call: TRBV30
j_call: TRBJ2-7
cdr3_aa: CAWGPGTGTYEQYF
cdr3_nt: TGTGCCTGGGGCCCCGGCACAGGGACCTACGAGCAGTACTTC

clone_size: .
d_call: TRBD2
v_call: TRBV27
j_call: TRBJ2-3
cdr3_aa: CASRSGGRFTDTQYF
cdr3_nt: TGTGCCAGCAGAAGTGGCGGGAGGTTCACAGATACGCAGTATTTT

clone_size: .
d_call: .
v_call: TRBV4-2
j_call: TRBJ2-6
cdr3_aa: CASSQDAGAGANVLTF
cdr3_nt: TGTGCCAGCAGCCAAGATGCAGGGGCTGGGGCCAACGTCCTGACTTTC

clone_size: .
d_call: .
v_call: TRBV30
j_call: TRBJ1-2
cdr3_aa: CAWDDHRVIGYTF
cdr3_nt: TGTGCCTGGGATGACCATCGGGTTATTGGCTACACCTTC

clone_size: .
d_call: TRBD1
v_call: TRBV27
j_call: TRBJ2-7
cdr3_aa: CASSGQGVTYEQYF
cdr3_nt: TGTGCCAGCAGCGGACAGGGAGTTACCTACGAGCAGTACTTC

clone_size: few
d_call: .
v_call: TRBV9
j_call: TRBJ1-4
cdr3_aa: CASSVEGTPGKLFF
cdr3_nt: TGTGCCAGCAGCGTAGAGGGGACTCCCGGGAAGCTGTTTTTT

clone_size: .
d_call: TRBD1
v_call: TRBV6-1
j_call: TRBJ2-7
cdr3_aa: CASSGTGYEQYF
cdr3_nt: TGTGCCAGCAGTGGGACAGGCTACGAGCAGTACTTC

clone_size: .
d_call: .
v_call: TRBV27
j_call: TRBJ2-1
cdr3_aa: CASSLWETGTQFF
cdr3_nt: TGTGCCAGCAGTTTATGGGAGACAGGAACGCAGTTCTTC

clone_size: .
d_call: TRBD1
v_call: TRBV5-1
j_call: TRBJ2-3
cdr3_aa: CASSPDRGDLTDTQYF
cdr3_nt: TGCGCCAGCAGCCCGGACAGGGGAGATCTTACAGATACGCAGTATTTT

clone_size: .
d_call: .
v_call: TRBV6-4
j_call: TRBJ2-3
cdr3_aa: CASSVANSGADTQYF
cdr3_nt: TGTGCCAGCAGTGTTGCAAACTCGGGGGCAGATACGCAGTATTTT

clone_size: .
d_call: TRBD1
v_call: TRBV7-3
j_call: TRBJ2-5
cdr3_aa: CASSSRPGQETQYF
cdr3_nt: TGTGCCAGCAGCTCCCGTCCGGGACAGGAGACCCAGTACTTC

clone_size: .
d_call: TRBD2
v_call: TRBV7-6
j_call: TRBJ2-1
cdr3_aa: CASSPRGLAHYNEQFF
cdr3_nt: TGTGCCAGCAGCCCACGGGGACTAGCGCACTACAATGAGCAGTTCTTC

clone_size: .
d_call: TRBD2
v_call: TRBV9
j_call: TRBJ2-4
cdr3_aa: CASSASGLAKNIQYF
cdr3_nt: TGTGCCAGCAGCGCTAGCGGTTTAGCCAAAAACATTCAGTACTTC

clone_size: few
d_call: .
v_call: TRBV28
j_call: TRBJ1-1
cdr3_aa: CASSLAQGGTEAFF
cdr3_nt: TGTGCCAGCAGTTTAGCCCAGGGAGGCACTGAAGCTTTCTTT

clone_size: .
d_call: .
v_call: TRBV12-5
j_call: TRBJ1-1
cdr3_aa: CASGITANTEAFF
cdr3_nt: TGTGCTAGTGGAATCACAGCGAACACTGAAGCTTTCTTT

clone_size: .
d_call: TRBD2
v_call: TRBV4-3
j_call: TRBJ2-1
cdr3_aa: CASSRQASGANYNEQFF
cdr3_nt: TGCGCCAGCAGCCGCCAGGCTAGCGGGGCCAACTACAATGAGCAGTTCTTC